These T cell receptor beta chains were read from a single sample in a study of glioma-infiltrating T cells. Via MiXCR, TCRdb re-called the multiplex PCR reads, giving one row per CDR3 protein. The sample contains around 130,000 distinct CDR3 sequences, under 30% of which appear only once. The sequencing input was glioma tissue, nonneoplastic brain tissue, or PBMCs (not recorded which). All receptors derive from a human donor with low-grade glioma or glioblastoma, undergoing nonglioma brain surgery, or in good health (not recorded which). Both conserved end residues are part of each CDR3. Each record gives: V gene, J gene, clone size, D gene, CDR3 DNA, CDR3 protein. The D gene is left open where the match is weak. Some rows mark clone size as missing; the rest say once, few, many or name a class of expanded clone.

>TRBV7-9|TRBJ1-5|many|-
TGTGCCAGCAGCCACCTCGGGGATCAGCCCCAGCATTTT
CASSHLGDQPQHF
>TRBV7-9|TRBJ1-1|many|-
TGTGCCAGCAGCTTAAGGCTTGCGAACACTGAAGCTTTCTTT
CASSLRLANTEAFF
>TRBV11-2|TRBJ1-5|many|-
TGTGCCAGCAGTTCAGGATATAGCAATCAGCCCCAGCATTTT
CASSSGYSNQPQHF
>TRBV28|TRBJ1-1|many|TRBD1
TGTGCCAGCAGTTTGGCCCTCTCGGGGACAGGAATAGACACTGAAGCTTTCTTT
CASSLALSGTGIDTEAFF
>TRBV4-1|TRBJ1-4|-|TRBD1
TGCGCCAGCAGCCAAGGAGGGACAGCAACTAATGAAAAACTGTTTTTT
CASSQGGTATNEKLFF
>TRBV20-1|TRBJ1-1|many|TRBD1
TGCAGTGCTCTAGCTGGGACAGGGGGAAACACTGAAGCTTTCTTT
CSALAGTGGNTEAFF
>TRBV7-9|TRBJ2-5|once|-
TGTGCTAGCAGCCCAAAAACAGGGCCCCAAGAGACCCAGTACTTC
CASSPKTGPQETQYF
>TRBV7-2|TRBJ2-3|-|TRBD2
TGTGCCGGGGGGAGGGGACCGGGGGATACGCAGTATTTT
CAGGRGPGDTQYF
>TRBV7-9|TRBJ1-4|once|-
TGTGCCAGAAGCTTGGAGTCAACTAATGAAAAACTGTTTTTT
CARSLESTNEKLFF
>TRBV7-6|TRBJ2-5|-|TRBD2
TGTGCCAGCACCCCTCTAGCGGGGAGGGGAGAGACCCAGTACTTC
CASTPLAGRGETQYF
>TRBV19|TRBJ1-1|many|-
TGTGCCAGTAGTATAGCGAGAGGGACTGAAGCTTTCTTT
CASSIARGTEAFF
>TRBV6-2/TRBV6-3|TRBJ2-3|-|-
TGCGCCAGTCGGGCGGAACCCAGCACAGATACGCAGTATTTT
CASRAEPSTDTQYF
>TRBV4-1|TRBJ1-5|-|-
TGCGCCAGCAGCCAAGATCTGTGGGGGGCGCGACAGCCCCAGCATTTT
CASSQDLWGARQPQHF
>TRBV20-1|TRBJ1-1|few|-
TGCAGTGCTAGTTTAGGGCTGTCGGGGGCGACTGAAGCTTTCTTT
CSASLGLSGATEAFF
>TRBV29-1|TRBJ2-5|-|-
TGCAGCGTTGGCTCTGGGGGCCGCGGGATAGAGACCCAGTACTTC
CSVGSGGRGIETQYF
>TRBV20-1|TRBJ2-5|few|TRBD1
TGCAGTGCTAGGTCCGGGACAGTCGTAGAGACCCAGTACTTC
CSARSGTVVETQYF
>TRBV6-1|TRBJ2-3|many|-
TGTGCCAGCAGTCCGACCGGGACTAGCACAGATACGCAGTATTTT
CASSPTGTSTDTQYF
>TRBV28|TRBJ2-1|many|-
TGTGCCAGCATAGGGCCCTCCGAGCAGTTCTTC
CASIGPSEQFF
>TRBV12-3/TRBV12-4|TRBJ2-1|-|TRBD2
TGTGCCAGCAGCCTTACTAGCGGATACAATGAGCAGTTCTTC
CASSLTSGYNEQFF
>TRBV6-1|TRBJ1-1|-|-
TGTGCCAGCAGTGTCTCCGGGACCGTGAACACTGAAGCTTTCTTT
CASSVSGTVNTEAFF
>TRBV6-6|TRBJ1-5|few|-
TGTGCCAGCAGTTACTCGACCCCCGCTCAGGGAGATCAGCCCCAGCATTTT
CASSYSTPAQGDQPQHF
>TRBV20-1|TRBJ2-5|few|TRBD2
TGCAGTGCTAGCGGACTAGCGGGACGTAAGACCCAGTACTTC
CSASGLAGRKTQYF
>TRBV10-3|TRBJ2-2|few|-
TGTGCCATCAGTGAGACTGGCAGGGACCTCACCGGGGAGCTGTTTTTT
CAISETGRDLTGELFF
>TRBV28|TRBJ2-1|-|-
TGTGCCAGCAGCGTCGGGGGCGAGACCTACAGTGAGCAGTTCTTC
CASSVGGETYSEQFF
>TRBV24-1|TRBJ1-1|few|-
TGTGCCACCAGTGATTCCGGACAGAGCACTGAAGCTTTCTTT
CATSDSGQSTEAFF
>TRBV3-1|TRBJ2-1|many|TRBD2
TGTGCCAGCAGCCAATTCTCTAGCGGGAATGAGCAGTTCTTC
CASSQFSSGNEQFF
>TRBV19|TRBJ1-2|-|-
TGTGCCAGTAGTACCCAGGGGAGCTATGGCTACACCTTC
CASSTQGSYGYTF
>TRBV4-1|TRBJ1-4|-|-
TGCGCCAGCAGCCCATTTCGACGGTTGGGAAATGAAAAACTGTTTTTT
CASSPFRRLGNEKLFF
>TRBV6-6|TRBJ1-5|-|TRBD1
TGTGCCAGCAGTCGGGCCTTGGACAGGGAGAGGGGCCAGCCCCAGCATTTT
CASSRALDRERGQPQHF
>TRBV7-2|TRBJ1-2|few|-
TGTGCCAGCAGCCCCCCGCAGGGCTATGGCTACACCTTC
CASSPPQGYGYTF
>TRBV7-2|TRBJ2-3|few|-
TGTGCCAGCAGCTTAGCTCCGTCAGATACGCAGTATTTT
CASSLAPSDTQYF
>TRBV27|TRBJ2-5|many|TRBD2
TGTGCCACACGTCTTAGCCTAGCGGGGGGGCAGGAGACCCAGTACTTC
CATRLSLAGGQETQYF
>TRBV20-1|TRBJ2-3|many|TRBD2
TGCAGTGCCCCCCCCGCAGCGGGGTACACAGATACGCAGTATTTT
CSAPPAAGYTDTQYF
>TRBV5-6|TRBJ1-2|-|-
TGTGCCAGCAGCACAGGATTAAACTATGGCTACACCTTC
CASSTGLNYGYTF
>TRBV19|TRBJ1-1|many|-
TGTGCCAGTAGTATGGTGGGGGGAGGTACTGAAGCTTTCTTT
CASSMVGGGTEAFF
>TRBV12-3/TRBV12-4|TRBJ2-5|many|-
TGTGCCAGCAGTTGGACAATCCAAGAGACCCAGTACTTC
CASSWTIQETQYF
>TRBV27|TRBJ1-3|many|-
TGTGCCAGCAGTTTATCGGCCGTCGGTTCCAGCACCATATATTTT
CASSLSAVGSSTIYF
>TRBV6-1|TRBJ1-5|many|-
TGTGCCAGCAGGAGTTTCCAGGGTGCTAATCAGCCCCAGCATTTT
CASRSFQGANQPQHF
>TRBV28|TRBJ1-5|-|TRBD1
TGTGCCAGCAGTTTATTTCCGGGACAGGGCAATCAGCCCCAGCATTTT
CASSLFPGQGNQPQHF
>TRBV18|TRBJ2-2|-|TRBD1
TGTGCCAGCTCACCACCAGGGAGACAGGGAGTCACCGGGGAGCTGTTTTTT
CASSPPGRQGVTGELFF
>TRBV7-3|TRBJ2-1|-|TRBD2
TGTGCCAGCAGCTCCGGACTAGCGCAAACCAAACTGAACAATGAGCAGTTCTTC
CASSSGLAQTKLNNEQFF
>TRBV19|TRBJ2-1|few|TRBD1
TGTGCCAGTAGTATAGTCGGGACAGGGCGCTACAATGAGCAGTTCTTC
CASSIVGTGRYNEQFF
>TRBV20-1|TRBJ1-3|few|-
TGCAGTGCTAGAGATGGGACAAGCTCTGGAAACACCATATATTTT
CSARDGTSSGNTIYF
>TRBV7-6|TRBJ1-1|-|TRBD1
TGTGCCAGCAGCTTAGCCCCCGGGACAGGGCCTATGAACACTGAAGCTTTCTTT
CASSLAPGTGPMNTEAFF
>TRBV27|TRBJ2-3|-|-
TGTGCCAGCAGTTTACGGGACCGAGAGGGGGTGGTCGATACGCAGTATTTT
CASSLRDREGVVDTQYF
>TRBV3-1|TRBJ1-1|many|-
TGTGCCAGCAGCAAAGGGGCTCCGGGGAACACTGAAGCTTTCTTT
CASSKGAPGNTEAFF
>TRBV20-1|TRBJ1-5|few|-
TGCAGTGCTAGCCCTTCTTCAGGGGATGGCAATCAGCCCCAGCATTTT
CSASPSSGDGNQPQHF
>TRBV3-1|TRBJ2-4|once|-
TGTGCCAGCAGCTCCGGACTAGCCAAAAACATTCAGTACTTC
CASSSGLAKNIQYF
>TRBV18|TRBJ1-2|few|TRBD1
TGTGCCAGCTCACCGAACGGACAGGGCTATGGCTACACCTTC
CASSPNGQGYGYTF
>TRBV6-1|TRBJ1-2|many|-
TGTGCCAGCAGTGAAGGGAGACAGAGAGGCTACACCTTC
CASSEGRQRGYTF
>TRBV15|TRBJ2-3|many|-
TGTGCCACCAGCGGGTCCGATACGCAGTATTTT
CATSGSDTQYF
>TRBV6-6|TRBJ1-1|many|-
TGTGCCAGCAGTTACTCGCCCAATAGTCCCCAAGCTTTCTTT
CASSYSPNSPQAFF
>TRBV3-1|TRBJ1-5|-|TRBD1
TGTGCCAGCAGCGACGCCGGACAGGGCGGCAATCAGCCCCAGCATTTT
CASSDAGQGGNQPQHF
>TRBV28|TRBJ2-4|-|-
TGTGCCAGCAGCACGAGGGGGGGCGCGAACATTCAGTACTTC
CASSTRGGANIQYF
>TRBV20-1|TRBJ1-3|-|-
TGCAGTGCTAGAGACAGGGGTGGAAACACCATATATTTT
CSARDRGGNTIYF